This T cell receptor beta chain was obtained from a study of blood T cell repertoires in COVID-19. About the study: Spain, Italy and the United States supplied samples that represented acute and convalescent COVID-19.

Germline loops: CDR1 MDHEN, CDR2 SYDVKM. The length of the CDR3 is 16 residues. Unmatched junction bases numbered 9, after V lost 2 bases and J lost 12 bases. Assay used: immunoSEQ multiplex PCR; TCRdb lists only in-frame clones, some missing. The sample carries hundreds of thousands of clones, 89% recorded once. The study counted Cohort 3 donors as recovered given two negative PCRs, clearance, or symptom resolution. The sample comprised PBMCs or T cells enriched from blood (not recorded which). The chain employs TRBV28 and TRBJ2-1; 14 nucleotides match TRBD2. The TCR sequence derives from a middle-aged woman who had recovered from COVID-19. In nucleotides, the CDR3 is TGTGCCAGCAGTTTAAGGGGACTAGCGGGGGATTTTGGGCAGTTCTTC. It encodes CASSLRGLAGDFGQFF.